Below are 21 T cell receptor beta chains sequenced from a single sample in a study of cytomegalovirus exposure and HLA in healthy donors (dated by TCRdb to about 2017). Library prep was done by the immunoSEQ multiplex PCR assay. A mixture of 60 forward primers for TCR Vbeta segments and 13 reverse primers for TCR Jbeta segments was used in the multiplex PCR. TCRdb took over this immuneACCESS table, retaining in-frame rearrangements with V and J assigned. Such tables are incomplete; in checked studies, under half of the missing clones stem from an unresolved V gene, and the remainder is unexplained. For this sample there are approximately 92,000 clones; approximately 80% appear just once. 4.2% of the sample comes from the top ten. The sample consisted of PBMCs. The receptors originated from a woman aged 65 to 85 in good health and CMV-seropositive.

This clone occurred a few times. V is TRBV5-1 and J is TRBJ1-3; D is unclear. Germline V lookup: CDR1 SGHRS, CDR2 YFSETQ. The CDR3 length is 14 residues. Deletions cut 0 bases from V and 4 bases from J, with 8 bases between. The CDR3 DNA reads TGCGCCAGCAGCTTGGACAGCCTGGGAAACACCATATATTTT. Encoded protein: CASSLDSLGNTIYF.

The count of this clone is one. This sequence joins TRBV9 and TRBJ2-7; 10 bases line up with TRBD1. Trimming cost V 4 bases and J 2 bases; bases outside gene matches: 6. Germline V gives CDR1 SGDLS, CDR2 YYNGEE. The CDR3 has 15 amino acids. Here the CDR3 DNA reads TGTGCCAGCAGCCTTACCGGGACAGGGGCCTACGAGCAGTACTTC. Its translation: CASSLTGTGAYEQYF.

This clone was seen once. J is TRBJ2-3 and V is TRBV9, with 7 bases that match TRBD1. Trimming at V came to 0 bases and at J to 0 bases, leaving 4 bases not matched to a gene. CDR3 length: 16 amino acids. CDR1 SGDLS and CDR2 YYNGEE come from the germline V gene. Here the CDR3 reads CASSVAGGTSTDTQYF. The CDR3 DNA reads as TGTGCCAGCAGCGTAGCAGGGGGAACTAGCACAGATACGCAGTATTTT.

This chain connects TRBV2 to TRBJ1-3; TRBD1 matches 8 bases. This CDR3 has 16 residues. Germline V gives CDR1 SNHLY, CDR2 FYNNEI. J lost 1 base, V lost 5 bases, and 7 bases had no gene match. The CDR3 nucleotides read TGTGCCAGCAGTACTGACAGGGGAGTATCTGGAAACACCATATATTTT. Translated, it gives CASSTDRGVSGNTIYF.

The chain is built from TRBV5-1 and TRBJ2-7; the match to TRBD2 covers 11 bases. Germline CDR1 SGHRS, CDR2 YFSETQ. The CDR3 sequence is 14 residues long. V trimming: 4 bases; J trimming: 4 bases; junction bases outside the gene matches: 4. The CDR3 sequence: CASSGVAGGYEQYF. Written as DNA, the CDR3 is TGCGCCAGCAGCGGAGTAGCGGGAGGGTACGAGCAGTACTTC.

This chain uses TRBV27 with TRBJ1-2; TRBD1 aligns across 10 bases. The CDR3 extends over 13 amino acids. The V and J ends lost 6 bases and 8 bases, in that order; junction bases with no gene match: 6. CDR1 is MNHEY and CDR2 is SMNVEV in the germline V gene (reference sequence). This CDR3 is CASRAGTGVGYTF. In DNA form, the CDR3 reads TGTGCCAGCAGGGCCGGGACAGGGGTAGGCTACACCTTC.

The chain combines TRBV19 with TRBJ1-5, with D hard to call. V lost 6 bases, J lost 7 bases, and 10 bases lay in between. Per germline, CDR1 LNHDA and CDR2 SQIVND (reference sequence). The CDR3 is 12 residues long. CDR3 amino acids: CASSRGAQPQHF. The CDR3 DNA is TGTGCCAGTAGCCGGGGAGCACAGCCCCAGCATTTT. The complete variable domain, with remaining parts taken from reference TRBV19 and TRBJ1-5, reads DGGITQSPKYLFRKEGQNVTLSCEQNLNHDAMYWYRQDPGQGLRLIYYSQIVNDFQKGDIAEGYSVSREKKESFPLTVTSAQKNPTAFYLCASSRGAQPQHFGDGTRLSIL.

V and J are TRBV18 and TRBJ1-5, with D possibly TRBD1 on 6 matching bases. V was cut by 3 bases and J by 3 bases, with 12 bases left in between. CDR1 is KGHSH and CDR2 is LQKENI in the germline V gene. The CDR3 has 15 amino acids. CDR3 sequence: CASSPFGQNNQPQHF. The CDR3 nucleotides are TGTGCCAGCTCACCTTTTGGACAGAACAATCAGCCCCAGCATTTT.

The chain combines TRBV23-1 with TRBJ2-1; 9 bases map to TRBD1. TRBV23-1 is an ORF for which the function is uncertain. V trimming: 5 bases; J trimming: 8 bases; junction bases outside the gene matches: 7. The CDR3 runs 14 residues. The CDR3 DNA is TGCGCCAGCAGTTACGGACAGGGGTTCGATGAGCAGTTCTTC. It specifies CASSYGQGFDEQFF.

The CDR3, as DNA: TGTGCCAGCAGCTTAGAGGCCCCAGGGCAGGGTATGAATAGAAAGCCCCAGCATTTT. Its translation is CASSLEAPGQGMNRKPQHF. The chain is built from TRBV7-6 and TRBJ1-5; maybe TRBD1 (5 bases). Trimming took 1 base from V and 8 from J, leaving 27 bases between them. Germline lookup yields CDR1 SGHVS and CDR2 FNYEAQ. The CDR3 consists of 19 residues.

The rearrangement joins TRBV19 to TRBJ1-5, with 8 bases aligning to TRBD1. Per the germline V gene, CDR1 is LNHDA and CDR2 is SQIVND (reference sequence). This CDR3 contains 14 residues. Trimming removed 7 bases from V and 5 bases from J; junction bases left unmatched: 7. DNA for the CDR3: TGTGCCAGTAACCCCGGACAGGGCCATCAGCCCCAGCATTTT. Translation: CASNPGQGHQPQHF.

V usage is TRBV28 and J usage is TRBJ2-1, with 10 bases identical to TRBD2. The CDR3 sequence is 16 residues long. Trimming at V came to 5 bases and at J to 0 bases, leaving 4 bases not matched to a gene. Germline CDR1 is MDHEN and CDR2 is SYDVKM. CDR3 region: CASSTRLAGSYNEQFF. In DNA, the CDR3 is TGTGCCAGCAGTACACGACTAGCGGGCTCCTACAATGAGCAGTTCTTC.

V and J are TRBV6-1 and TRBJ1-1; 9 bases align to TRBD1. CDR3 size: 13 residues. Germline-derived CDR1 and CDR2 are MNHNS and SASEGT. With 7 bases clipped from V and 5 bases from J, the junction kept 5 bases outside the gene matches. DNA of the CDR3: TGTGCCAGCACTACAGGGGGCGGTACTGAAGCTTTCTTT. As protein: CASTTGGGTEAFF.

The chain employs TRBV7-9 and TRBJ1-1, with unresolved D. The CDR3 runs 13 residues. Trimming left V 2 bases short and J 1 base short, with 5 bases between. CDR1 is SEHNR, CDR2 FQNEAQ, per germline (reference sequence). The CDR3 sequence: CASSLLQNTEAFF. The CDR3 DNA reads TGTGCCAGCAGCTTATTACAGAACACTGAAGCTTTCTTT. The variable domain in full, with the rest retrieved from reference TRBV7-9 and TRBJ1-1, is DTGVSQNPRHKITKRGQNVTFRCDPISEHNRLYWYRQTLGQGPEFLTYFQNEAQLEKSRLLSDRFSAERPKGSFSTLEIQRTEQGDSAMYLCASSLLQNTEAFFGQGTRLTVV.

This chain joins TRBV7-9 and TRBJ1-6; 7 bases agree with TRBD1. Germline CDR1 and CDR2: SEHNR and FQNEAQ (reference sequence). The CDR3 is 14 amino acids. The V gene end was trimmed by 6 bases and the J gene end by 10 bases; junction bases not matched to a gene: 9. The CDR3 nucleotides are TGTGCCAGCAGGACAACAGGGGAAGGGTCACCCCTCCACTTT. Amino acids: CASRTTGEGSPLHF.

Comment on this clone: This sample includes further DNA sequences coding for the same CDR3. The chain has TRBV6-5 and TRBJ2-1; D is unclear. The CDR3 sequence is 14 residues long. V was trimmed by 0 bases and J by 3 bases, leaving 6 bases between them. Germline CDR1 MNHEY, CDR2 SVGAGI. CDR3 coding DNA: TGTGCCAGCAGTTACTCTTTAGACTACAATGAGCAGTTCTTC. Amino acid sequence: CASSYSLDYNEQFF.

This rearrangement joins TRBV27 to TRBJ1-2; 7 positions agree with TRBD1. Trimming cost V 3 bases and J 8 bases; bases outside gene matches: 6. CDR1 is MNHEY, CDR2 SMNVEV, per germline (reference sequence). This CDR3 spans 13 amino acids. The CDR3 DNA follows: TGTGCCAGCAGTTTGGCAGGGGGTAAAGGCTACACCTTC. Its translation is CASSLAGGKGYTF.

This chain joins TRBV15 and TRBJ2-7, with 9 bases aligning to TRBD1. With 2 bases clipped from V and 5 bases from J, the junction kept 4 bases outside the gene matches. Germline CDR1 LNHNV, CDR2 YYDKDF (reference sequence). CDR3 length: 14 residues. This chain's CDR3 is CATSRRGTGNEQYF. DNA of the CDR3: TGTGCCACCAGCAGAAGGGGGACAGGGAACGAGCAGTACTTC. The entire variable domain, with the rest obtained from reference TRBV15 and TRBJ2-7, is as follows: DAMVIQNPRYQVTQFGKPVTLSCSQTLNHNVMYWYQQKSSQAPKLLFHYYDKDFNNEADTPDNFQSRRPNTSFCFLDIRSPGLGDTAMYLCATSRRGTGNEQYFGPGTRLTVT.

The chain links TRBV7-2 to TRBJ1-1, with a possible D match to TRBD1 (6 bases). V was clipped by 7 bases and J by 0 bases, with 12 bases between them. The germline CDR1 and CDR2 sequences are SGHTA and FQGNSA. This CDR3 contains 14 residues. As DNA, the CDR3 is TGTGCCAGCACGATACAGGGTATGAACACTGAAGCTTTCTTT. It codes for CASTIQGMNTEAFF.

The rearrangement links TRBV5-5 to TRBJ2-2; D remains unclear. Germline CDR1 SGHKS, CDR2 YYEKEE (reference sequence). The CDR3 sequence is 16 residues long. V was clipped by 1 base and J by 6 bases, with 16 bases between them. The CDR3 loop reads CASSLTLDRSPGELFF. The CDR3 DNA sequence: TGTGCCAGCAGCTTGACCTTAGATCGGTCACCCGGGGAGCTGTTTTTT.

The CDR3 DNA is TGTGCCAGCAGTGCGGACAGGGGGCTAGCGAGATGGCAAGAGACCCAGTACTTC. It codes for CASSADRGLARWQETQYF. V and J are TRBV6-1 and TRBJ2-5, with 11 bases matching TRBD1. This CDR3 region has 18 residues. J gave up 2 bases and V 4 bases, and 12 bases lay outside the gene matches. Germline values: CDR1 MNHNS, CDR2 SASEGT.